The T cell receptor (beta chain) under discussion was sequenced for a study of post-analysis software for immune sequencing data. Study-level background: The disease courses spanned relapsing-remitting, secondary progressive and progressive-relapsing forms of multiple sclerosis. General observations from the study: Multiple sclerosis patients had significantly lower normalized Chao1 diversity than controls. By F measure, samples from a shared preparation batch strongly co-clustered. In patients, TRBV5-6, TRBV5-1 and TRBV20-1 belonged to about five TRBV segments found more frequently than in controls.

The library was made from cDNA and included unique molecular identifiers. Once about 0.9 to 11 million T cells were used, 400,000 to 550,000 cDNA molecules resulted. TCRdb recomputed calls from the PCR reads with MiXCR, one row per CDR3 protein. The sample gives roughly 800,000 distinct CDR3 sequences, roughly 46% of which show up once; just under 5% is in the top ten. This clonotype was seen only a few times. Its antigen remains unidentified. The germline gives CDR1 SEHNR, CDR2 FQNEAQ (reference sequence). This CDR3 comprises 15 residues. V shed 4 bases, J shed 0 bases, and the junction held 6 bases outside the gene matches.

The chain joins TRBV7-9 to TRBJ2-7, with 7 bases lining up with TRBD2. The TCR comes from a girl aged 5 to 17 with multiple sclerosis. Sequenced material: blood. This chain's CDR3 is CASSSSGYSSYEQYF. The CDR3 DNA is TGTGCCAGCAGCTCTAGCGGATACAGCTCCTACGAGCAGTACTTC.